This TCR beta chain was retrieved from a study of memory CD4+ T cells and cytomegalovirus serostatus. Findings and limits, study-wide: Repertoires predicted CMV serostatus with median bootstrapped AUC of about 0.94.

Single viable CD3+CD4+CD8-CD45RO+ cells were sorted as the memory CD4+ T cells. In the original processing: After removing out-of-frame reads, approximately 2 million distinct TCRbeta sequences remained. Assay: immunoSEQ multiplex PCR; the TCRdb copy retains only in-frame clones and omits some. The V and J calls and clone size come from that table; D and trimming were worked out from the DNA. The table shows around 49,000 clones, with roughly 80% occurring only once. On this clone itself: Its specificity is unknown.

The CDR3 covers 15 residues. V lost 5 bases and J lost 6; bases outside the gene matches: 5. Germline V CDR1 and CDR2: LNHDA, SQIVND (reference sequence). The chain links TRBV19 to TRBJ1-5, with TRBD1 matching over 12 bases. The source material was memory CD4+ T cells from blood. The sequence came from an adult in good health and CMV-seronegative. The CDR3 region has the DNA TGTGCCAGTAGTCCGGGGACAGGGGGCGGTCAGCCCCAGCATTTT. It translates to CASSPGTGGGQPQHF.